The 17 T cell receptor beta chains below were found in one sample sequenced in a study of blood T cell repertoires in COVID-19. The method was immunoSEQ multiplex PCR; TCRdb's version includes in-frame clones alone and lacks a portion of them. In the table there are about 88,000 clones, approximately 89% of which are singletons. Sequences were obtained from peripheral blood. The receptor source for this set is a woman of 80 years or more with active COVID-19.

CDR3 protein: CAISEPLIREGSYNEQFF. The CDR3 DNA sequence: TGTGCCATCAGTGAACCACTCATACGGGAGGGCTCCTACAATGAGCAGTTCTTC. The V and J genes are TRBV10-3 and TRBJ2-1; 8 bases match TRBD2. The CDR3 has 18 amino acids. Germline V gives CDR1 ENHRY, CDR2 SYGVKD. Germline trimming cut 3 bases from V and 0 bases from J; bases unmatched to any gene: 10.

J is TRBJ2-5 and V is TRBV14; 11 nucleotides agree with TRBD2. Trimming at V came to 0 bases and at J to 4 bases, leaving 7 bases not matched to a gene. The CDR3 consists of 17 residues. Germline loops: CDR1 SGHDN, CDR2 FVKESK. The DNA for the CDR3 is TGTGCCAGCAGCCAAGATTCGGTCCTAGCGGGAGGAGAGACCCAGTACTTC. Translation: CASSQDSVLAGGETQYF. The variable domain in full, completed from reference TRBV14 and TRBJ2-5, reads EAGVTQFPSHSVIEKGQTVTLRCDPISGHDNLYWYRRVMGKEIKFLLHFVKESKQDESGMPNNRFLAERTGGTYSTLKVQPAELEDSGVYFCASSQDSVLAGGETQYFGPGTRLLVL.

The chain has TRBV19 and TRBJ1-5; TRBD1 matches at 11 bases. Trimming removed 5 bases from V and 7 bases from J; junction bases left unmatched: 7. The germline gives CDR1 LNHDA, CDR2 SQIVND (reference sequence). The CDR3 is 15 amino acids. The CDR3 DNA is TGTGCCAGTAGTTCGTGGACAGGGGGCGGGCAGCCCCAGCATTTT. Translating it yields CASSSWTGGGQPQHF.

This clone was picked up one time. The chain employs TRBV5-8 and TRBJ2-1; D might be TRBD1 (6 bases). CDR1 is SGHTS, CDR2 YDEGEE, per germline. This CDR3 spans 14 amino acids. V was cut by 0 bases and J by 8 bases, with 12 bases left in between. CDR3: CASSLDNRVYEQFF. CDR3 in DNA: TGTGCCAGCAGCTTGGATAACAGGGTCTATGAGCAGTTCTTC.

The chain employs TRBV5-3 and TRBJ2-3, with 10 bases fitting TRBD1. TRBV5-3 is filed as an ORF, its function uncertain. CDR3 length: 21 amino acids. V trimming: 2 bases; J trimming: 2 bases; junction bases outside the gene matches: 20. The CDR3 loop reads CARSLHPHQPRTGGNTDTQYF. The DNA of the CDR3 is TGTGCCAGAAGCTTACATCCCCATCAACCCCGGACAGGGGGAAACACAGATACGCAGTATTTT.

V usage is TRBV9 and J usage is TRBJ1-1, with 9 bases lining up with TRBD1. The V gene's germline CDR1 is SGDLS and CDR2 YYNGEE. CDR3 size: 14 residues. V lost 5 bases, J lost 4 bases, and 6 bases stayed unmatched. The CDR3 region has the DNA TGTGCCAGCAGTATGACAGGGGGAGGCACTGAAGCTTTCTTT. As protein: CASSMTGGGTEAFF.

This chain connects TRBV6-6 to TRBJ2-7; 7 nucleotides line up with TRBD2. The CDR3 covers 15 residues. Germline CDR1 MNHNY, CDR2 SVGAGI (reference sequence). Trimming cost V 2 bases and J 6 bases; bases outside gene matches: 10. CDR3 region: CASSYGGGPFSEQYF. In nucleotides, the CDR3 is TGTGCCAGCAGTTACGGGGGAGGGCCTTTCAGCGAGCAGTACTTC.

V is TRBV18 and J is TRBJ2-1, with 11 bases identical to TRBD2. V shed 4 bases, J shed 1 base, and the junction held 12 bases outside the gene matches. Germline-derived CDR1 and CDR2 are KGHSH and LQKENI. The CDR3 loop spans 19 amino acids. The CDR3 spells CASSRTGTSGPGSYNEQFF. CDR3 bases: TGTGCCAGCTCACGCACAGGGACTAGCGGCCCCGGTTCCTACAATGAGCAGTTCTTC. Combining the CDR3 with reference TRBV18 and TRBJ2-1 gives the whole variable domain NAGVMQNPRHLVRRRGQEARLRCSPMKGHSHVYWYRQLPEEGLKFMVYLQKENIIDESGMPKERFSAEFPKEGPSILRIQQVVRGDSAAYFCASSRTGTSGPGSYNEQFFGPGTRLTVL.

V usage is TRBV27 and J usage is TRBJ2-1, with 12 bases fitting TRBD2. The CDR3 runs to 15 residues. The trim removed 6 bases at V and 5 bases at J, leaving 5 bases unmatched. Germline CDR1 MNHEY, CDR2 SMNVEV (reference sequence). CDR3 loop: CASSRLAGAHNEQFF. The CDR3 DNA follows: TGTGCCAGCAGCCGACTAGCGGGAGCTCACAATGAGCAGTTCTTC.

The chain couples TRBV10-3 to TRBJ1-1; TRBD1 matches at 9 bases. Trimming took 6 bases from V and 7 from J; bases not matched to a gene: 3. CDR1 is ENHRY and CDR2 is SYGVKD in the germline V gene. The CDR3 runs 12 residues. The CDR3 coding sequence is TGTGCCATCAGACAGACAGGGGGTGAAGCTTTCTTT. Its translation: CAIRQTGGEAFF.

V usage is TRBV7-9 and J usage is TRBJ2-1; tentative D call: TRBD1 (5 bases). Germline lookup yields CDR1 SEHNR and CDR2 FQNEAQ (reference sequence). V dropped 2 bases and J dropped 0 bases, with 11 bases sitting between them. The CDR3 is 16 residues long. The DNA of the CDR3 is TGTGCCAGCAGCTTAAGGGCAGGGCACTCCTACAATGAGCAGTTCTTC. This encodes CASSLRAGHSYNEQFF.

This chain connects TRBV19 to TRBJ2-1, with 12 bases aligning to TRBD2. The CDR3 loop spans 14 amino acids. J was trimmed by 4 bases and V by 10 bases; bases with no gene match: 5. Per the germline V gene, CDR1 is LNHDA and CDR2 is SQIVND (reference sequence). DNA of the CDR3: TGTGCCACCAGGACTAGCGGGGCGTACAATGAGCAGTTCTTC. Its protein product is CATRTSGAYNEQFF.

The rearrangement links TRBV6-6 to TRBJ2-2; D is undetermined. This CDR3 has 14 amino acids. V was shortened by 3 bases and J by 1 base, with 6 bases between the two germline ends. The germline CDR1 and CDR2 sequences are MNHNY and SVGAGI (reference sequence). CDR3 residues: CASSYSRNTGELFF. The DNA for the CDR3 is TGTGCCAGCAGTTATAGCAGGAACACCGGGGAGCTGTTTTTT.

This clone was recorded only once. V gene TRBV29-1 combines with J gene TRBJ2-1; 7 bases map to TRBD2. After removal of 6 bases from V and 10 bases from J, the junction contained 12 bases not matched to a gene. Germline CDR1 is SQVTM and CDR2 is ANQGSEA. CDR3 length: 13 residues. The CDR3 sequence: CSVASGLHWEQFF. The CDR3 DNA sequence: TGCAGCGTCGCTAGCGGCCTACATTGGGAGCAGTTCTTC.

The CDR3 sequence: CASSLSDQPQHF. CDR3 DNA: TGTGCCAGCAGTCTTTCGGATCAGCCCCAGCATTTT. J is TRBJ1-5 and V is TRBV28; D not resolved. There are 12 residues in the CDR3. Looked up from germline, CDR1 is MDHEN and CDR2 is SYDVKM. The ends were cut back, 5 bases at V and 5 bases at J, with 7 bases in the middle.

CDR3 coding DNA: TGTGCCAGCAGTTCTTGGACTAGGAGGAACACCGGGGAGCTGTTTTTT. Amino acids: CASSSWTRRNTGELFF. The J gene is TRBJ2-2, the V gene TRBV27, with 7 bases fitting TRBD2. The CDR3 is 16 amino acids. J lost 1 base, V lost 4 bases, and 6 bases had no gene match. From germline, CDR1 is MNHEY and CDR2 SMNVEV (reference sequence).

The rearrangement links TRBV28 to TRBJ2-3; 8 positions match TRBD2. Germline V lookup: CDR1 MDHEN, CDR2 SYDVKM. CDR3 size: 16 residues. V shed 7 bases and J 0 bases; nucleotides not matched to a gene: 9. CDR3 sequence reads: CASTLVERESTDTQYF. For the CDR3, the DNA is TGTGCCAGCACTTTGGTCGAGCGGGAGAGCACAGATACGCAGTATTTT.